This T cell receptor (beta chain) was profiled in a study of blood T cell repertoires in COVID-19. Study as a whole: Donors in the United States, Italy and Spain gave samples during acute or convalescent COVID-19. The analysed material was cDNA or gDNA that came from T cells, B-cell-depleted T cells, or PBMCs.

In germline, CDR1 is SGHTA, CDR2 FQGNSA. This CDR3 spans 13 amino acids. V dropped 1 base and J dropped 8 bases, with 11 bases sitting between them. How the authors handled the data: From reference gene primer amplification, estimates of nucleated cell counts were derived. Method: immunoSEQ multiplex PCR; TCRdb's copy keeps in-frame clones and lacks some. The V and J calls and clone size are taken from that table; D and trimming were inferred from the DNA. Counted here are fewer than 200,000 clones, about 88% occurring once; the ten biggest clones make up more than 25%. The chain combines TRBV7-2 with TRBJ1-2; D is undetermined. Sequencing was done on a sample of peripheral blood. The sequence came from a man in his sixties with acute or convalescent COVID-19. The CDR3 spells CASSLVGGVGYTF. The CDR3, as DNA: TGTGCCAGCAGCTTAGTCGGCGGGGTAGGCTACACCTTC.